This section outlines one TCR beta chain sequence together with its context. Its antigen is not identified. The data were obtained in a study of beta chain features in type 1 diabetes. The isolated RNA, all of it, was reverse transcribed, so expressed TCRB transcripts were what got sequenced. TCRdb keeps only in-frame clones here, not all; method: immunoSEQ multiplex PCR. The sample comprises around 70,000 clones, just under 50% of which are singletons, and 0.7% rests with the top ten. Central memory, naive, regulatory and stem cell-like memory CD4+ cells were sorted by CD45RO/CCR7/CD25/CD127/CD95/CD27. Sorted populations all had greater than 98% purity. Notes on the study in general: Across all four CD4+ subsets, people with type 1 diabetes showed modestly shorter TCRB CDR3s. Healthy donors had naive, central memory and Treg TCRB repertoires that appeared less similar than those seen among patients.

The receptor was derived from a man aged 25 to 40 with type 1 diabetes. Sequencing was carried out using central memory CD4+ T cells from blood.

The CDR3 sequence: CASSLAVQGEGYTF. The DNA for the CDR3 is TGCGCCAGCAGCTTGGCGGTACAGGGAGAGGGCTACACCTTC. This chain uses TRBV5-1 with TRBJ1-2, with D possibly TRBD1 on 6 matching bases. Germline V gene data show CDR1 as SGHRS and CDR2 as YFSETQ. The CDR3 is 14 residues long. Trimming stripped 0 bases from V and 8 bases from J, with 14 bases between.